Listed here is a single T cell receptor beta chain. Its antigen is unknown. The sample originates from a study of shared clonotypes between healthy human individuals. Study background: The study used three CD4 naive, three CD4 memory, two CD8 naive and one CD8 memory plate per donor. The study, taken as a whole, reports: Generation of non-shared clonotypes was less probable than generation of clonotypes shared by all four donors.

Terminally differentiated effector memory CD45RA+ cells were excluded from the naive CD8 cells, which were CD45RO-negative and positively selected for CCR7. Those who donated were healthy HIV-negative adults, with no recent acute infections or vaccinations reported. Several immunoSEQ 96-well plates shared each subset's DNA, each plate a replicate. Assay: immunoSEQ multiplex PCR; the TCRdb copy retains only in-frame clones and omits some. The table has millions of clones, around 96% seen once. The TCR comes from a man between 18 and 29 years old in good health. Source material: naive CD8+ T cells sorted from blood.

CDR3 protein: CASSALDSVNEKLFF. The CDR3, as DNA: TGTGCCAGCAGTGCCCTTGACAGTGTAAATGAAAAACTGTTTTTT. V and J are TRBV28 and TRBJ1-4; TRBD1 is a possible D gene (5 bases). CDR1 and CDR2 (germline): MDHEN, SYDVKM. The CDR3 is made up of 15 amino acids. Between the trimmed V and J ends, which lost 5 bases and 5 bases, there was a span of 15 bases.